The T cell receptor (beta chain) described here comes from a study of blood T cell repertoires in COVID-19. Turning to the study itself: Some COVID-19 samples were acute and others convalescent; all came from the United States, Italy and Spain. PBMCs, B-cell-depleted T cells, or T cells were the source of the cDNA or gDNA that made up the material.

The ends were cut back, 7 bases at V and 7 bases at J, with 13 bases in the middle. This CDR3 is built from 12 residues. The V gene's germline CDR1 is MNHEY and CDR2 SVGAGI. Sequenced by immunoSEQ multiplex PCR; TCRdb stores in-frame clones only, minus some. The sample holds 70,000 to 90,000 clones; roughly 91% are singletons and the top ten take 0.9% to 1.5%. The source is a woman in her forties or fifties with acute COVID-19. The sample taken for sequencing was PBMCs or T cells enriched from blood (not recorded which). The V and J genes are TRBV6-5 and TRBJ1-2; a possible D gene is TRBD1 (5 bases). The CDR3 spells CASKGQGSGYTF. DNA of the CDR3: TGTGCCAGCAAAGGGCAGGGCTCTGGCTACACCTTC.